The 16 T cell receptor beta chains below come from one sample, sequenced in a study of blood T cell repertoires in COVID-19. The method was immunoSEQ multiplex PCR; TCRdb's version includes in-frame clones alone and lacks a portion of them. This table has around 220,000 clones, around 90% appearing once. The sample taken for sequencing was PBMCs or T cells enriched from blood (not recorded which). These receptor sequences come from a woman in her 50s with acute COVID-19.

This rearrangement joins TRBV10-1 to TRBJ2-7; 9 nucleotides agree with TRBD2. The CDR3 runs 14 residues. Germline-derived CDR1 and CDR2 are WNHNN and SYGVQD (reference sequence). V lost 7 bases and J lost 4; bases outside the gene matches: 8. The CDR3 loop is CASIDRAGGYEQYF. The CDR3 bases are TGCGCCAGCATTGACAGGGCGGGAGGGTACGAGCAGTACTTC.

The chain couples TRBV6-5 to TRBJ1-6; TRBD1 is a possible D gene (6 bases). The germline V gene has CDR1 MNHEY and CDR2 SVGAGI. The CDR3 is 14 amino acids. Trimming took 6 bases from V and 5 from J, leaving 11 bases between them. CDR3 protein: CASRWTANNSPLHF. CDR3 DNA: TGTGCCAGCAGATGGACAGCCAATAATTCACCCCTCCACTTT.

This chain links TRBV29-1 with TRBJ1-2, with D perhaps TRBD1 (6 bases). This CDR3 is built from 14 residues. V was trimmed by 2 bases and J by 4 bases, leaving 14 bases between them. Germline V gene lookup returns CDR1 SQVTM and CDR2 ANQGSEA. As DNA, the CDR3 is TGCAGCGTTGAAACCCAGGGGCGGGTCTATGGCTACACCTTC. Residues: CSVETQGRVYGYTF. Supplemented by reference TRBV29-1 and TRBJ1-2, the full variable domain reads SAVISQKPSRDICQRGTSLTIQCQVDSQVTMMFWYRQQPGQSLTLIATANQGSEATYESGFVIDKFPISRPNLTFSTLTVSNMSPEDSSIYLCSVETQGRVYGYTFGSGTRLTVV.

The CDR3 sequence: CASSPRGTSRSGLSGYTF. The CDR3 DNA reads TGTGCCAGCAGCCCCCGAGGCACGTCGCGTTCAGGGTTATCTGGCTACACCTTC. V is TRBV7-2 and J is TRBJ1-2; D is possibly TRBD1 (5 bases). This CDR3 is built from 18 residues. Germline CDR1 and CDR2: SGHTA and FQGNSA. V shed 5 bases and J shed 7 bases, with 29 bases lying between them.

The rearrangement joins TRBV5-4 to TRBJ2-1, with D unclear. The length of the CDR3 is 12 residues. The germline V and J ends were trimmed by 0 bases and 7 bases, with 5 bases remaining between them. CDR1 is SGHNT and CDR2 is YYREEE in the germline V gene (reference sequence). Here the CDR3 reads CASSLGGNEQFF. In DNA form, the CDR3 reads TGTGCCAGCAGCTTGGGCGGAAATGAGCAGTTCTTC.

The chain couples TRBV18 to TRBJ2-6; TRBD1 aligns across 9 bases. The V segment lost 5 bases and the J segment 6 bases; nucleotides outside the gene matches: 5. This CDR3 contains 15 residues. Germline loops: CDR1 KGHSH, CDR2 LQKENI. CDR3 nucleotide sequence: TGTGCCAGCTCATCGACAGGGGGTACGGCCAACGTCCTGACTTTC. Its translation is CASSSTGGTANVLTF.

The gene calls are TRBV9 and TRBJ2-3; a weak D match, TRBD1 (5 bases). Germline CDR1 is SGDLS and CDR2 is YYNGEE. The CDR3 covers 17 residues. The V end was cut by 3 bases, the J end by 4 bases, with 21 bases between. This chain's CDR3 is CASSDNQGFQSADTQYF. The CDR3 DNA reads as TGTGCCAGCAGCGATAACCAGGGTTTCCAGTCAGCAGATACGCAGTATTTT.

This clone was found once. The V and J genes are TRBV24-1 and TRBJ1-5; 8 bases align to TRBD1. Germline V CDR1 and CDR2: KGHDR, SFDVKD. The J segment lost 4 bases and the V segment lost 5 bases, leaving 6 bases of the junction unmatched. The CDR3 extends over 15 amino acids. The CDR3: CATSARGQGNQPQHF. Written as DNA, the CDR3 is TGTGCCACCAGTGCTCGAGGACAGGGTAATCAGCCCCAGCATTTT.

The chain uses TRBV5-3 and TRBJ1-1, with 10 bases matching TRBD1. TRBV5-3 is known as an ORF, though its function is uncertain. The CDR3 covers 16 residues. V was clipped by 4 bases and J by 6 bases; unmatched bases: 12. The CDR3 region has the DNA TGTGCCAGAAGCGCTTGGACCGACAGGGGGCTTTCTGAAGCTTTCTTT. Protein: CARSAWTDRGLSEAFF.

The chain uses TRBV11-3 and TRBJ2-1, with a tentative D call TRBD1 (6 bases). The germline V gene encodes CDR1 SGHNT and CDR2 YENEEA. The CDR3 sequence is 15 residues long. Trimming stripped 5 bases from V and 0 bases from J, with 11 bases between. In nucleotides, the CDR3 is TGTGCCAGCAGCCCGACAGGAAGCTCCTACAATGAGCAGTTCTTC. It is translated as CASSPTGSSYNEQFF.

The chain recombines TRBV11-2 with TRBJ2-7; D possibly corresponds to TRBD2 (5 bases). The CDR3 has 15 residues. V lost 1 base, J lost 3 bases, and 13 bases lay in between. The germline V gene encodes CDR1 SGHAT and CDR2 FQNNGV. CDR3 amino acids: CASSLVVGELYEQYF. CDR3 sequence (DNA): TGTGCCAGCAGCTTAGTTGTGGGAGAGCTCTACGAGCAGTACTTC. Using reference TRBV11-2 and TRBJ2-7 for the parts outside the CDR3, the full variable domain is EAGVAQSPRYKIIEKRQSVAFWCNPISGHATLYWYQQILGQGPKLLIQFQNNGVVDDSQLPKDRFSAERLKGVDSTLKIQPAKLEDSAVYLCASSLVVGELYEQYFGPGTRLTVT.

V usage is TRBV28 and J usage is TRBJ2-7; TRBD1 matches at 9 bases. V shed 9 bases and J 3 bases; nucleotides not matched to a gene: 9. Germline-derived CDR1 and CDR2 are MDHEN and SYDVKM. The CDR3 totals 14 residues. This chain's CDR3 is CASGTPGQGYEQYF. The CDR3 DNA reads TGTGCCAGTGGGACTCCGGGACAGGGCTACGAGCAGTACTTC.

The rearrangement joins TRBV5-1 to TRBJ2-7; possible D gene TRBD1, 6 bases. Trimming left V 2 bases short and J 2 bases short, with 14 bases between. CDR1 SGHRS and CDR2 YFSETQ come from the germline V gene. This CDR3 is built from 15 residues. The CDR3 DNA follows: TGCGCCAGCAGCTTTCGGCAGGGGTCGACCTACGAGCAGTACTTC. Translated, it gives CASSFRQGSTYEQYF.

This clone was observed once. The V gene is TRBV3-1 (or the pseudogene TRBV3-2), the J gene TRBJ2-4; possible D gene TRBD2, 6 bases. From germline, CDR1 is LGHDT and CDR2 YNNKEL (reference sequence). V gave up 0 bases and J gave up 7 bases, with 13 bases separating them. This CDR3 is 15 amino acids long. CDR3 nucleotides: TGTGCCAGCAGCCAAGATGGAGGGGTGCAGAACATTCAGTACTTC. Its translation: CASSQDGGVQNIQYF.

The chain carries TRBV27 and TRBJ2-1; the match to TRBD2 covers 8 bases. CDR1 MNHEY and CDR2 SMNVEV come from the germline V gene (reference sequence). The V segment lost 5 bases and the J segment 15 bases; nucleotides outside the gene matches: 9. CDR3 length: 12 residues. CDR3 coding DNA: TGTGCCAGCAGTCTTGAAGGACTAGCTTTGTTCTTC. This sequence encodes CASSLEGLALFF.

The chain has TRBV21-1 and TRBJ1-3. TRBV21-1 is a listed pseudogene. The CDR3 length is 16 residues. CDR3 nucleotides: TGTGCCAGCAGCAATTTTCTACCGAGCTCTGGAAACACCATATATTTT. This encodes CASSNFLPSSGNTIYF.